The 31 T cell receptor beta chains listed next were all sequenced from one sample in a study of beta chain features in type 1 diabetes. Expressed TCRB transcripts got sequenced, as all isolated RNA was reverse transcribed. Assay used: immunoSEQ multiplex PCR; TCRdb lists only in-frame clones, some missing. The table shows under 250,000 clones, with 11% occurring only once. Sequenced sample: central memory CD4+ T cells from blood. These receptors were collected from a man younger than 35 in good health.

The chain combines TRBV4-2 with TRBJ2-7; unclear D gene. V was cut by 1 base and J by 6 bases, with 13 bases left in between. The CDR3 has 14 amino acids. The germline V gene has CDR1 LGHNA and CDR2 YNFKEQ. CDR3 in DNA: TGTGCCAGCAGCCAAGGCATCCAATGGGGCGAGCAGTACTTC. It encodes CASSQGIQWGEQYF.

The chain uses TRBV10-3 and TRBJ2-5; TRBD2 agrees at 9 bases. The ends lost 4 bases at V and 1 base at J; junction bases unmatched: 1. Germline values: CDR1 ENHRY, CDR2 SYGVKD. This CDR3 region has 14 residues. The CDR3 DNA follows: TGTGCCATCAGTGCTAGCGGGACCCAAGAGACCCAGTACTTC. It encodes CAISASGTQETQYF.

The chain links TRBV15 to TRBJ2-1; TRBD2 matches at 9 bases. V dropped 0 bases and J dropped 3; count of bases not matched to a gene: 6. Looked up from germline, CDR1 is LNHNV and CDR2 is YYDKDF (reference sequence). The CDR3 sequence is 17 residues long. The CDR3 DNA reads TGTGCCACCAGCAGAGATTCCCCGACTAGCGGCTACAATGAGCAGTTCTTC. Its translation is CATSRDSPTSGYNEQFF.

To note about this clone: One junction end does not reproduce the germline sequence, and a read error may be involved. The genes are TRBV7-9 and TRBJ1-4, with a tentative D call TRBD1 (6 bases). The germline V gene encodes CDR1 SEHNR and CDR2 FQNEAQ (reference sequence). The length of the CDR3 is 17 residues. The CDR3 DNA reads TGTGCCATCAGCTTAGGGCAGGGGCGTGCAACTAATGAAAAACTGTTTTTT. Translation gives CAISLGQGRATNEKLFF.

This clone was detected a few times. The CDR3 bases are TGTGCCAGCAGCCGTGGACAGGCCGACTACAATGAGCAGTTCTTC. This sequence encodes CASSRGQADYNEQFF. The gene calls are TRBV5-4 and TRBJ2-1; 7 bases are a match to TRBD1. The CDR3 totals 15 residues. V was clipped by 4 bases and J by 3 bases; unmatched bases: 7. In germline, CDR1 is SGHNT, CDR2 YYREEE (reference sequence).

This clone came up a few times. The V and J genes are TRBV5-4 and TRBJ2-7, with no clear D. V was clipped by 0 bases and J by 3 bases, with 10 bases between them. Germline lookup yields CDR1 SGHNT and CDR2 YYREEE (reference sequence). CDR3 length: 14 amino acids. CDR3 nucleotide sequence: TGTGCCAGCAGCTTGGACAGCGCAGACTACGAGCAGTACTTC. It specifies CASSLDSADYEQYF.

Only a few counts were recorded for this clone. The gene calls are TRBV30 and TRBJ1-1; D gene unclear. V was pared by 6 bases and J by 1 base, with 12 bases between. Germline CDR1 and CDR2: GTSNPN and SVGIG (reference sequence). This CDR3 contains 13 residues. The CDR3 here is CACPGESNTEAFF. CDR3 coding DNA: TGTGCCTGCCCAGGAGAGTCGAACACTGAAGCTTTCTTT.

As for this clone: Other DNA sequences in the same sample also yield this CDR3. The CDR3 sequence is CASSSGLAGRTDTQYF. The DNA for the CDR3 is TGTGCCAGCAGCTCGGGACTAGCGGGCCGCACAGATACGCAGTATTTT. V usage is TRBV7-3 and J usage is TRBJ2-3; 12 bases are a match to TRBD2. The V and J ends lost 4 bases and 1 base, in that order; junction bases with no gene match: 3. CDR3 length: 16 residues. Germline V CDR1 and CDR2: SGHTA, FQGTGA. Looking up the rest from reference TRBV7-3 and TRBJ2-3 gives the full variable domain: GAGVSQTPSNKVTEKGKYVELRCDPISGHTALYWYRQSLGQGPEFLIYFQGTGAADDSGLPNDRFFAVRPEGSVSTLKIQRTERGDSAVYLCASSSGLAGRTDTQYFGPGTRLTVL.

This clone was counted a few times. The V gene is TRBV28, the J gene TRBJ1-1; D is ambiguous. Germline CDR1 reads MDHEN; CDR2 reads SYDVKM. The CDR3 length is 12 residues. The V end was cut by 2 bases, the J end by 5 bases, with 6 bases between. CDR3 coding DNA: TGTGCCAGCAGTTTAAGAGAAACTGAAGCTTTCTTT. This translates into CASSLRETEAFF.

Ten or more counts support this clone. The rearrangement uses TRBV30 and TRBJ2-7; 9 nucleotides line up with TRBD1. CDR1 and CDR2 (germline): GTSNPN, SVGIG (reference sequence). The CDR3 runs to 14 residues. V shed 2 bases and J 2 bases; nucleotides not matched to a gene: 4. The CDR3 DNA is TGTGCCTGGAGTATAGGACAGGGGACCTACGAGCAGTACTTC. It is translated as CAWSIGQGTYEQYF.

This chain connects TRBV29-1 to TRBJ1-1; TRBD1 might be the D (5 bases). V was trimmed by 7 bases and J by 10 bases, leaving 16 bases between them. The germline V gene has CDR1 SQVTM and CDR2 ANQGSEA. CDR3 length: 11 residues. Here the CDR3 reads CSAGTVSGAFF. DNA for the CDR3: TGCAGCGCCGGGACCGTATCGGGAGCTTTCTTT.

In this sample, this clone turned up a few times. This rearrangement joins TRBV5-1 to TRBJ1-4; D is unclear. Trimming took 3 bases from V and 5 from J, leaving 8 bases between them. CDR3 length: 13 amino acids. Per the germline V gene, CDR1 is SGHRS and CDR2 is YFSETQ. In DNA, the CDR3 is TGCGCCAGCAGCTCGGCTATGAATGAAAAACTGTTTTTT. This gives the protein CASSSAMNEKLFF.

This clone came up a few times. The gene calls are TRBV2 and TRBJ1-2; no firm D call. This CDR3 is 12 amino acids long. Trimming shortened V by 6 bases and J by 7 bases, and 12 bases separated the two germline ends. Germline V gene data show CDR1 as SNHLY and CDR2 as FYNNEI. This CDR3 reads CASRMPPGGYTF. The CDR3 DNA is TGTGCCAGCAGGATGCCCCCGGGTGGCTACACCTTC.

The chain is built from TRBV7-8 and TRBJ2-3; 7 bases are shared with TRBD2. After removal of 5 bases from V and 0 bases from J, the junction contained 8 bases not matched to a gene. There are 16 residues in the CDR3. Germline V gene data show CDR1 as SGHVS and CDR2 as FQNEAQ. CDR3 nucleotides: TGTGCCAGCAGCCGCGGTGGGAGGGCTAGCACAGATACGCAGTATTTT. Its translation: CASSRGGRASTDTQYF.

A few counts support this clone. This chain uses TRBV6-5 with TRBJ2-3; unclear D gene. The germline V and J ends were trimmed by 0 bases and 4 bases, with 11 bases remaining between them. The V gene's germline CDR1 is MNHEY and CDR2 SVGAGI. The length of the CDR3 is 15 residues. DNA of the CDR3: TGTGCCAGCAGTTACTCGATGGTGGTTCCAGATACGCAGTATTTT. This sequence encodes CASSYSMVVPDTQYF.

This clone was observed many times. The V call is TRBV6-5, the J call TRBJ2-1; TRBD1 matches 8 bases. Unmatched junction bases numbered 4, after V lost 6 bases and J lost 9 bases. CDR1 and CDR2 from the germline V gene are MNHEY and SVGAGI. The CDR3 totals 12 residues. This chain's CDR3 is CASRRDRGEQFF. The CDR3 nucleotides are TGTGCCAGCAGACGAGACAGGGGTGAGCAGTTCTTC.

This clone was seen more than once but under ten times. This CDR3 is CSVDSGTLYEQYF. As DNA, the CDR3 is TGCAGCGTTGATTCCGGGACACTCTACGAGCAGTACTTC. The chain employs TRBV29-1 and TRBJ2-7; D possibly corresponds to TRBD1 (6 bases). Germline assignment: CDR1 SQVTM and CDR2 ANQGSEA. The CDR3 totals 13 residues. With 3 bases removed from V and 3 bases from J, the gap between germline ends came to 12 bases.

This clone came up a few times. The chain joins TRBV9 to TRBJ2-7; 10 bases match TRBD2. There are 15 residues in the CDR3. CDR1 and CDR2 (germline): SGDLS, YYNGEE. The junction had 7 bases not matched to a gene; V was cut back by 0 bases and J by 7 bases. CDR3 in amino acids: CASSVGTSGAWEQYF. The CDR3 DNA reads TGTGCCAGCAGCGTAGGAACTAGCGGGGCGTGGGAGCAGTACTTC.

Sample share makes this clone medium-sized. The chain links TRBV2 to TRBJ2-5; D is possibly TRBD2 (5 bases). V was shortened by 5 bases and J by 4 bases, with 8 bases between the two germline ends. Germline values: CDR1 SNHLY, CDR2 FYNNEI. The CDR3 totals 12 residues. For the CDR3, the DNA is TGTGCCAGCAGTCGCGAGGGAGAGACCCAGTACTTC. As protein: CASSREGETQYF.

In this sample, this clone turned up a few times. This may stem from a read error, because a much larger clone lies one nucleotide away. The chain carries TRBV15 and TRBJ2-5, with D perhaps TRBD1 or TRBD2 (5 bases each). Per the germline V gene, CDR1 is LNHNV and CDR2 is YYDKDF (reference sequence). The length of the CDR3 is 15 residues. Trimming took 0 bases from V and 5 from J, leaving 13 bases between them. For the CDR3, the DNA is TGTGCCACCAGCAGAGAGCTGCAGGGAGTGGAGACCCAGTACTTC. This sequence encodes CATSRELQGVETQYF.

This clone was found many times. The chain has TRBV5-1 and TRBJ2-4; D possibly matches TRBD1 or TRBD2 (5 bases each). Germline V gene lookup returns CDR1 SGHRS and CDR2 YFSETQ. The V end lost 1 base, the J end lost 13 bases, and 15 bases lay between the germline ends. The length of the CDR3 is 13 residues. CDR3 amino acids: CASSLTGTGEQYF. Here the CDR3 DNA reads TGCGCCAGCAGCTTGACGGGGACCGGGGAACAGTACTTC.

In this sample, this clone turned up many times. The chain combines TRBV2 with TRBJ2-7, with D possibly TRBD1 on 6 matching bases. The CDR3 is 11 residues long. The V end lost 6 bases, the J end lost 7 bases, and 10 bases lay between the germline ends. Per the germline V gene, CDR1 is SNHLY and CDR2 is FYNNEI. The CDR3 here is CASSAGVEQYF. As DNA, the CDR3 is TGTGCCAGCAGCGCAGGGGTAGAGCAGTACTTC. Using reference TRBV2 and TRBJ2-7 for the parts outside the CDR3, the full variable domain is EPEVTQTPSHQVTQMGQEVILRCVPISNHLYFYWYRQILGQKVEFLVSFYNNEISEKSEIFDDQFSVERPDGSNFTLKIRSTKLEDSAMYFCASSAGVEQYFGPGTRLTVT.

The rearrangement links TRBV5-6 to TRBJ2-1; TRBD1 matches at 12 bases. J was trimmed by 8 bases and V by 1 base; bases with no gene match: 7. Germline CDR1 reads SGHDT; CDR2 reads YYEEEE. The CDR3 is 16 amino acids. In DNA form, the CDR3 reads TGTGCCAGCAGCTTGTTGGGACAGGGGGCCTTCGATGAGCAGTTCTTC. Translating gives CASSLLGQGAFDEQFF.

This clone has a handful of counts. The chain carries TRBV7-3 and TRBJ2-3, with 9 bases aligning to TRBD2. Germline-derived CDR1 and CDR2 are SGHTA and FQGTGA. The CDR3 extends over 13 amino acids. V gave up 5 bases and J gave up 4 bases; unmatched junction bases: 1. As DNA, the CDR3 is TGTGCCAGCAGCAAGCGGGAGGCAGATACGCAGTATTTT. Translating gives CASSKREADTQYF.

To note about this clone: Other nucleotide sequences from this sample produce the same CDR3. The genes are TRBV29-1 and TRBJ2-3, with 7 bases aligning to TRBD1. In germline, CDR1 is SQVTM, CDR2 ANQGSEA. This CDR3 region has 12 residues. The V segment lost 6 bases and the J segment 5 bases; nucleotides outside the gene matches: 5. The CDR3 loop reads CSVRTGGDTQYF. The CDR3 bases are TGCAGCGTCAGGACAGGAGGAGATACGCAGTATTTT.

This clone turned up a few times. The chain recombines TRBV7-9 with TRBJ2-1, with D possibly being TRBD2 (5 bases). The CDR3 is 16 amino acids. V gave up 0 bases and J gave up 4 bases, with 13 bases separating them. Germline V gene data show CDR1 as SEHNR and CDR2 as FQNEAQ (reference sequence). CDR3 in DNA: TGTGCCAGCAGCTTAGCGCCCAGCGGTATATACAATGAGCAGTTCTTC. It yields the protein CASSLAPSGIYNEQFF.

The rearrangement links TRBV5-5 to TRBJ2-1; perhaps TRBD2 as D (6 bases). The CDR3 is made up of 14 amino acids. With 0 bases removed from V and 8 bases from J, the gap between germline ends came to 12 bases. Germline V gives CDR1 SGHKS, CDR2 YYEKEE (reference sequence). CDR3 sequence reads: CASSLELATHEQFF. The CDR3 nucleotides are TGTGCCAGCAGCTTGGAACTAGCAACCCATGAGCAGTTCTTC.

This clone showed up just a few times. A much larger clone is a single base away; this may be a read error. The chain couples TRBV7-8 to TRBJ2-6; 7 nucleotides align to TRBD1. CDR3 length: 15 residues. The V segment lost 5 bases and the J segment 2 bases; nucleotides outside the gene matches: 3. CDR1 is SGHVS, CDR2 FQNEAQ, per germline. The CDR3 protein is CASSIGTAGANVLTF. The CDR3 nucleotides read TGTGCCAGCAGCATTGGGACAGCTGGGGCCAACGTCCTGACTTTC. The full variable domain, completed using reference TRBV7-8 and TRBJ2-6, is GAGVSQSPRYKVAKRGQDVALRCDPISGHVSLFWYQQALGQGPEFLTYFQNEAQLDKSGLPSDRFFAERPEGSVSTLKIQRTQQEDSAVYLCASSIGTAGANVLTFGAGSRLTVL.

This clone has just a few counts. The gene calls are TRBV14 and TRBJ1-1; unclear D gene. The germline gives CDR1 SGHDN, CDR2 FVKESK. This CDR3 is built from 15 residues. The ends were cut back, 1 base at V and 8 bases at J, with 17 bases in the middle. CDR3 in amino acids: CASSQVGRPPREAFF. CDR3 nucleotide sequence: TGTGCCAGCAGCCAAGTGGGCCGCCCGCCCCGAGAAGCTTTCTTT. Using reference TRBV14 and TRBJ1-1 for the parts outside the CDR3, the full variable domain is EAGVTQFPSHSVIEKGQTVTLRCDPISGHDNLYWYRRVMGKEIKFLLHFVKESKQDESGMPNNRFLAERTGGTYSTLKVQPAELEDSGVYFCASSQVGRPPREAFFGQGTRLTVV.

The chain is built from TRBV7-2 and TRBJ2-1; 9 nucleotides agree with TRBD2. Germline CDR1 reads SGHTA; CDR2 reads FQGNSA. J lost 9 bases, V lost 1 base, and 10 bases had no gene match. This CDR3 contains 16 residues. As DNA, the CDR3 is TGTGCCAGCAGCTTAGAGTCCGGCGGGAGGGCCTCTGAGCAGTTCTTC. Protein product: CASSLESGGRASEQFF.

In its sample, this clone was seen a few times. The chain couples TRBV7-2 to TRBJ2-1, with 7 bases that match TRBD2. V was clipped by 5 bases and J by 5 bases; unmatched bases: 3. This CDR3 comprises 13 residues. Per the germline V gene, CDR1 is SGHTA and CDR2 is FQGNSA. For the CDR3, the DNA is TGTGCCAGCAGCATCACTAGCGACAATGAGCAGTTCTTC. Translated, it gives CASSITSDNEQFF.